Listed below are T cell receptor beta chains from one sample, sequenced in a study of Ad26.COV2.S vaccination and SARS-CoV-2 variants. Assay used: immunoSEQ multiplex PCR; TCRdb lists only in-frame clones, some missing. This table holds roughly 420,000 clones, 80% to 90% found once. The material sequenced was peripheral blood, taken in a trial of Ad26.COV2.S vaccine versus placebo. These receptors originate from a person between 18 and 59 years old who received the Ad26.COV2.S COVID-19 vaccine or a placebo. Both conserved end residues are part of each CDR3. A D gene is named only where the DNA matches it firmly. The listing skips clone size in some rows; elsewhere it reads once, few, many or a size class.

v_gene	len	abundance	j_gene	d_gene	CDR3nt	CDR3aa
TRBV10-3	16	NA	TRBJ2-5	TRBD1	TGTGCCATCAGTGAGTCTCGGACAGGGCACCAAGAGACCCAGTACTTC	CAISESRTGHQETQYF
TRBV9	22	NA	TRBJ2-3	TRBD2	TGTGCCAGCAGCTCGGGAGCCTCCCCTAGGACTAGCGGGAGGGCCGAGACAGATACGCAGTATTTT	CASSSGASPRTSGRAETDTQYF
TRBV5-1	16	NA	TRBJ2-3	TRBD1	TGCGCCAGTGGGACAGGGATAAGGGGAGACACAGATACGCAGTATTTT	CASGTGIRGDTDTQYF
TRBV15	14	NA	TRBJ1-5	TRBD1	TGTGCCACCAGCCGGACAGGGGTTTGGCAGCCCCAGCATTTT	CATSRTGVWQPQHF
TRBV24-1	14	NA	TRBJ2-5	NA	TGTGCCACCAGTAGGTCAGGGGATCAAGAGACCCAGTACTTC	CATSRSGDQETQYF
TRBV20-1	10	once	TRBJ2-3	NA	TGCAGTGCAGAGTGGGATACGCAGTATTTT	CSAEWDTQYF
TRBV30	15	NA	TRBJ1-1	NA	TGTGCCTGGAGTGTCGGATATTCAGGGGTGGTTGAAGCTTTCTTT	CAWSVGYSGVVEAFF
TRBV4-2	14	NA	TRBJ1-2	NA	TGTGCCAGCAGCCAAGGTACAGCGTCCCCCGGCTACACCTTC	CASSQGTASPGYTF
TRBV4-2	16	NA	TRBJ2-2	NA	TGTGCCAGCAGCCAAGTAGGGACAACGAACACCGGGGAGCTGTTTTTT	CASSQVGTTNTGELFF
TRBV6-4	17	NA	TRBJ2-3	NA	TGTGCCAGCAGTGACTCCCCCTCGGACATATCTACAGATACGCAGTATTTT	CASSDSPSDISTDTQYF
TRBV4-2	15	NA	TRBJ1-1	NA	TGTGCCAGCAGTCCAATGCCCCCGGGGGTTACTGAAGCTTTCTTT	CASSPMPPGVTEAFF
TRBV9	15	NA	TRBJ2-5	NA	TGTGCCAGCAGCCCCAATCCGTCCCTGGGAGAGACCCAGTACTTC	CASSPNPSLGETQYF
TRBV7-2	14	NA	TRBJ1-1	NA	TGTGCCAGCAGCTTAGTTGCGGGAGCTCTTGAAGCTTTCTTT	CASSLVAGALEAFF
TRBV6-2/TRBV6-3	16	NA	TRBJ2-7	NA	TGTGCCAGCAGTTACTCCGGGGCGGGACTTAACTACGAGCAGTACTTC	CASSYSGAGLNYEQYF
TRBV2	15	NA	TRBJ1-2	NA	TGTGCCAGCAAGGCAGGGTTTAACGTAGCCTATGGCTACACCTTC	CASKAGFNVAYGYTF
TRBV2	13	NA	TRBJ1-6	NA	TGTGCCATTATGACAGACTATAATTCACCCCTCCACTTT	CAIMTDYNSPLHF
TRBV5-1	13	NA	TRBJ2-1	TRBD1	TGCGCCAGCAGCCAAGGACAGGAGAATGAGCAGTTCTTC	CASSQGQENEQFF
TRBV20-1	11	once	TRBJ2-3	NA	TGCAGTGGTAAGAGCACAGATACGCAGTATTTT	CSGKSTDTQYF
TRBV29-1	13	NA	TRBJ1-4	TRBD1	TGCAGCGTTTGGCTCACAGGGGATGGAAAACTGTTTTTT	CSVWLTGDGKLFF
TRBV13	15	NA	TRBJ2-2	TRBD1	TGTGCCAGCAGCGGGGACAGGGGTGTAGCCGGGGAGCTGTTTTTT	CASSGDRGVAGELFF
TRBV28	14	NA	TRBJ1-5	TRBD1	TGTGCCAGCAGTTTGACAGGGGGCGGGCAGCCCCAGCATTTT	CASSLTGGGQPQHF
TRBV9	13	NA	TRBJ2-3	NA	TGTGCCAGCAGCGCCAGGGTTACAGATACGCAGTATTTT	CASSARVTDTQYF
TRBV5-6	14	NA	TRBJ2-5	NA	TGTGCCAGCAGCTTTATAGGGATCCAAGAGACCCAGTACTTC	CASSFIGIQETQYF
TRBV19	14	NA	TRBJ1-4	NA	TGTGCCAGTAGTATCCCCGGATCTTATGAAAAACTGTTTTTT	CASSIPGSYEKLFF
TRBV19	17	once	TRBJ1-5	NA	TGTGCCAGTGCCGAGGACCTACAGGGCTACCTAAATCAGCCCCAGCATTTT	CASAEDLQGYLNQPQHF
TRBV5-6	15	NA	TRBJ2-2	TRBD1	TGTGCCAGCAGCTGGGACAGGGGACGGTCCGGGGAGCTGTTTTTT	CASSWDRGRSGELFF
TRBV7-2	14	NA	TRBJ1-2	NA	TGTGCCAGCAGCTTAACATGGGCCAACTATGGCTACACCTTC	CASSLTWANYGYTF
TRBV9	16	NA	TRBJ1-5	NA	TGTGCCAGCAGCCCCGGCCTAGTTGTGGGCAATCAGCCCCAGCATTTT	CASSPGLVVGNQPQHF
TRBV24-1	19	NA	TRBJ2-6	TRBD1	TGTGCCACCAGTGATAGTGGACAGGGGGCTTTCTCTGGGGCCAACGTCCTGACTTTC	CATSDSGQGAFSGANVLTF
TRBV28	13	NA	TRBJ2-7	NA	TGTGCCAGCAGTTTACCCCAGACTACGGGGCAGTACTTC	CASSLPQTTGQYF
TRBV9	15	NA	TRBJ2-1	TRBD2	TGTGCCAGCAGCGTGAGCGGGGCCTCCTACAATGAGCAGTTCTTC	CASSVSGASYNEQFF
TRBV9	12	NA	TRBJ2-3	NA	TGTGCCAGCAGCTATTCCACAGATACGCAGTATTTT	CASSYSTDTQYF
TRBV5-8	14	NA	TRBJ1-4	NA	TGTGCCAGCAGCCCAAGGTTTACTAATGAAAAACTGTTTTTT	CASSPRFTNEKLFF
TRBV5-1	13	NA	TRBJ2-1	TRBD2	TGCGCCAGCAGCAGCGGGATGCACAATGAGCAGTTCTTC	CASSSGMHNEQFF